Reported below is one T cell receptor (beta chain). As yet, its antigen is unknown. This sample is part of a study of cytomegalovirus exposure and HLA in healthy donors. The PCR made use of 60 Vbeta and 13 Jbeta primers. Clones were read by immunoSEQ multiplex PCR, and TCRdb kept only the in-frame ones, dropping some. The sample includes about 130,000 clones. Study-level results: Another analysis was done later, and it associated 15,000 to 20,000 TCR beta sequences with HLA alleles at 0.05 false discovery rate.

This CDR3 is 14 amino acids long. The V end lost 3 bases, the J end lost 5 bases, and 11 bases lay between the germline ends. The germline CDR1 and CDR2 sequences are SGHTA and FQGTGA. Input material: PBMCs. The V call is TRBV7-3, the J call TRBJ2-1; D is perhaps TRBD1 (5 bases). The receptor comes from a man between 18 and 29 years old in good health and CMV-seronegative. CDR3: CASSFQGVNNEQFF. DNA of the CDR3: TGTGCCAGCAGCTTCCAGGGCGTCAACAATGAGCAGTTCTTC.